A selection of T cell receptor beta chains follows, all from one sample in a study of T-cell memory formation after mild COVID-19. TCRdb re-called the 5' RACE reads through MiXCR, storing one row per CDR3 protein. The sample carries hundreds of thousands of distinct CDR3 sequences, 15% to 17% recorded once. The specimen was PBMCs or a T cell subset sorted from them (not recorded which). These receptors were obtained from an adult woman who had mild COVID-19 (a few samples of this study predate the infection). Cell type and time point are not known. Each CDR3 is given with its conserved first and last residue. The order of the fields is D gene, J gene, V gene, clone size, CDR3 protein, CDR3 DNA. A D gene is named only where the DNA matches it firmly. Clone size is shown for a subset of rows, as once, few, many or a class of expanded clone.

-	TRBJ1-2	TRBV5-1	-	CASMAGPNYGYTF	TGCGCCAGTATGGCGGGACCGAACTATGGCTACACCTTC
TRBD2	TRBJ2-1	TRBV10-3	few	CAISESGLAVHNEQFF	TGTGCCATCAGTGAGTCGGGACTAGCTGTCCACAATGAGCAGTTCTTC
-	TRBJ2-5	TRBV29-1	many	CSVVSGPQETQYF	TGCAGCGTTGTATCAGGTCCCCAAGAGACCCAGTACTTC
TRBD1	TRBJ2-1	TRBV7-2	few	CASSLDSLPGQGSNEQFF	TGTGCCAGCAGCTTAGATTCCCTACCGGGACAGGGGTCCAATGAGCAGTTCTTC
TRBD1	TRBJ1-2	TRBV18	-	CASSRQGENLGYTF	TGTGCCAGCTCCAGACAGGGGGAGAATCTTGGCTACACCTTC
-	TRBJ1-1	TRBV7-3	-	CASSFYKGVRTEAFF	TGTGCCAGCAGCTTCTACAAGGGGGTACGGACTGAAGCTTTCTTT
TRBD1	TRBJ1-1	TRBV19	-	CASSITWRGQGTNTEAFF	TGTGCCAGTAGTATAACGTGGCGGGGACAGGGAACTAACACTGAAGCTTTCTTT
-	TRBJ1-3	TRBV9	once	CASSVAMVISGNTIYF	TGTGCCAGCAGCGTAGCGATGGTGATCTCTGGAAACACCATATATTTT
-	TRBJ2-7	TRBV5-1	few	CASSANSGGAYEQYF	TGCGCCAGCAGTGCTAATAGCGGAGGAGCCTACGAGCAGTACTTC
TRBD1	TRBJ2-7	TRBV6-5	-	CASGDRGYEQYF	TGTGCCAGCGGGGACAGGGGGTACGAGCAGTACTTC
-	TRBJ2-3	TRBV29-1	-	CSSKRGSDTDTQYF	TGCAGCTCAAAAAGGGGCTCCGACACAGATACGCAGTATTTT
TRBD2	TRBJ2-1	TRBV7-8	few	CASSSGTTTVQFF	TGTGCCAGCAGTTCCGGGACTACAACGGTGCAGTTCTTC
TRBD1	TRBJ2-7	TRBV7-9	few	CASSSGSGTGPYEQYF	TGTGCCAGCAGCTCGGGTTCCGGGACAGGACCGTACGAGCAGTACTTC
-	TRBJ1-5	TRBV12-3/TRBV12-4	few	CASSLKGSGNQPQHF	TGTGCCAGCAGTCTCAAGGGGTCAGGCAATCAGCCCCAGCATTTT
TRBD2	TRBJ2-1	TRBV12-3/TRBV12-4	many	CASSSGGLAGANEQFF	TGTGCCAGCAGTTCGGGGGGACTAGCGGGAGCAAATGAGCAGTTCTTC
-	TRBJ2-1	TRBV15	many	CATSRAEGNEQFF	TGTGCCACCAGCAGAGCTGAGGGAAATGAGCAGTTCTTC
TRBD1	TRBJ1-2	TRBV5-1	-	CASSSPGQGLYGYTF	TGCGCCAGCAGCTCACCGGGACAGGGGCTCTATGGCTACACCTTC
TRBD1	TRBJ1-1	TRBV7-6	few	CASSLADRVGTEAFF	TGTGCCAGCAGCTTAGCGGACAGGGTCGGGACTGAAGCTTTCTTT
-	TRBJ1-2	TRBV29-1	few	CSVGGVYGYTF	TGCAGCGTTGGTGGAGTCTATGGCTACACCTTC
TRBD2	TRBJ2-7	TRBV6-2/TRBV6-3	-	CASSALAAGEQYF	TGTGCCAGCAGCGCGCTAGCGGCGGGTGAGCAGTACTTC
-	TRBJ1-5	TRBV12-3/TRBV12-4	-	CASSSARGNQPQHF	TGTGCCAGCAGCTCCGCAAGAGGGAATCAGCCCCAGCATTTT
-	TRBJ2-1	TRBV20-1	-	CSARDLTRSNEQFF	TGCAGTGCTAGAGATCTGACTAGGTCCAATGAGCAGTTCTTC
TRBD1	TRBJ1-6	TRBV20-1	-	CSARAGTDNSPLHF	TGCAGTGCTAGAGCTGGGACAGATAATTCACCCCTCCACTTT
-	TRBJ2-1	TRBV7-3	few	CASSLTGPRGTGYNEQFF	TGTGCCAGCAGTTTAACGGGTCCCCGGGGGACTGGCTACAATGAGCAGTTCTTC
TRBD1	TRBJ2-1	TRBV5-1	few	CASSLGRDRAYNEQFF	TGCGCCAGCAGCTTGGGTCGGGACAGGGCCTACAATGAGCAGTTCTTC
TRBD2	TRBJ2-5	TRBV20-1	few	CSALKAGERQTQYF	TGCAGTGCTCTCAAAGCGGGGGAGCGGCAGACCCAGTACTTC
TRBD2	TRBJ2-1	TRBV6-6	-	CASKTSGGRSSYNEQFF	TGTGCCAGCAAAACTAGCGGGGGCCGAAGCTCCTACAATGAGCAGTTCTTC
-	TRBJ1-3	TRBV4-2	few	CASSQVSIPTADSSGNTIYF	TGTGCCAGCAGCCAAGTGTCTATCCCCACAGCCGACTCCTCTGGAAACACCATATATTTT
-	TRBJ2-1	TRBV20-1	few	CSAIELDRLGEQFF	TGCAGTGCTATCGAGCTAGATAGACTGGGGGAGCAGTTCTTC
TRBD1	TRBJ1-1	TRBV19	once	CASSADRENGEAFF	TGTGCCAGTAGTGCGGACAGGGAAAATGGTGAAGCTTTCTTT
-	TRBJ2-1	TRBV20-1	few	CSARGPLGEQFF	TGCAGTGCTAGAGGACCCCTCGGGGAGCAGTTCTTC
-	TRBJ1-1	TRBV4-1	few	CASSQVLGQPNTEAFF	TGCGCCAGCAGCCAAGTATTAGGGCAGCCCAACACTGAAGCTTTCTTT
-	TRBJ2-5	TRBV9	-	CASSVGVQETQYF	TGTGCCAGCAGCGTAGGGGTCCAAGAGACCCAGTACTTC
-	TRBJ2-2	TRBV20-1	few	CSASLPGGNTGELFF	TGCAGTGCTAGCCTCCCTGGAGGGAACACCGGGGAGCTGTTTTTT
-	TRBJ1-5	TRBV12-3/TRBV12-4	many	CASTRQGPQPQHF	TGTGCCAGCACCCGGCAGGGACCGCAGCCCCAGCATTTT
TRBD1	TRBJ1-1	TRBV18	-	CASSTRQGRTEAFF	TGTGCCAGCTCAACTCGACAGGGGCGAACTGAAGCTTTCTTT
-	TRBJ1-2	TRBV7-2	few	CASSPQLVGSGGYTF	TGTGCCAGCAGCCCGCAGTTGGTGGGGTCCGGGGGCTACACCTTC
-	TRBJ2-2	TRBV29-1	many	CSVGEGKNTGELFF	TGCAGCGTTGGTGAGGGGAAGAACACCGGGGAGCTGTTTTTT
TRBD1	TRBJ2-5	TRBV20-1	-	CSASAYRGRETQYF	TGCAGTGCTAGCGCTTACAGGGGGCGCGAGACCCAGTACTTC
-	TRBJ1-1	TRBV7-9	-	CASSSTAAEAFF	TGTGCCAGCAGCTCTACCGCTGCCGAAGCTTTCTTT
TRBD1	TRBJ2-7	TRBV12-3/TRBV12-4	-	CASSPAGTGYHEQYF	TGTGCCAGCAGTCCCGCCGGGACAGGGTACCACGAGCAGTACTTC